The next 31 T cell receptor beta chains were all read from a single sample in a study of glioma-infiltrating T cells. The iRepertoire nested amplicon-rescue multiplex PCR amplified TCR alpha and beta CDR3s from RNA. TCRdb re-called the multiplex PCR reads through MiXCR, storing one row per CDR3 protein. The sample holds 300,000 to 450,000 distinct CDR3 sequences; roughly 41% are singletons and the top ten take approximately 12%. Sequencing was carried out using glioma tissue, nonneoplastic brain tissue, or PBMCs (not recorded which). The source is a human donor with low-grade glioma or glioblastoma, undergoing nonglioma brain surgery, or in good health (not recorded which).

This clonotype occurred many times. The chain uses TRBV6-4 and TRBJ2-1; 12 bases are shared with TRBD2. Germline-derived CDR1 and CDR2 are MRHNA and SNTAGT. V shed 6 bases, J shed 9 bases, and the junction held 12 bases outside the gene matches. The CDR3 has 16 amino acids. The CDR3 coding sequence is TGTGCCAGCAGCCGGTCCGAGACTAGCGGGAGTGGTGAGCAGTTCTTC. This codes for CASSRSETSGSGEQFF.

V is TRBV24-1 and J is TRBJ2-5; no reliable D call. CDR1 is KGHDR, CDR2 SFDVKD, per germline. The CDR3 is 14 amino acids. V lost 2 bases and J 6 bases, leaving 12 bases between the germline ends. In DNA form, the CDR3 reads TGTGCCACCAGTGATTCCCCCCCGCGTAAGACCCAGTACTTC. Its translation is CATSDSPPRKTQYF.

V and J are TRBV19 and TRBJ2-2, with 10 bases matching TRBD2. The junction had 12 bases not matched to a gene; V was cut back by 6 bases and J by 8 bases. The CDR3 is 16 residues long. Germline loops: CDR1 LNHDA, CDR2 SQIVND (reference sequence). CDR3 sequence: CASSSRLAGVEGELFF. The CDR3 DNA reads as TGTGCCAGTAGCTCACGGCTAGCGGGAGTCGAGGGGGAGCTGTTTTTT.

This clonotype has at least ten counts. The V call is TRBV6-1, the J call TRBJ2-1, with a possible D match to TRBD2 (6 bases). The germline V and J ends were trimmed by 0 bases and 13 bases, with 10 bases remaining between them. The CDR3 is 12 residues long. Germline assignment: CDR1 MNHNS and CDR2 SASEGT. Written as DNA, the CDR3 is TGTGCCAGCAGTGAAGCTGGGACTTTACAGTTCTTC. This encodes CASSEAGTLQFF.

A remark on this clonotype: Just one base apart from a much larger clone, this may be a read error. This chain joins TRBV6-5 and TRBJ2-7; D gene ambiguous. The CDR3 sequence is 15 residues long. With 2 bases removed from V and 3 bases from J, the gap between germline ends came to 14 bases. Germline values: CDR1 MNHEY, CDR2 SVGAGI. The CDR3 reads CASSYLISVLYEQYF. DNA of the CDR3: TGTGCCAGCAGTTACCTTATTTCGGTCCTCTACGAGCAGTACTTC.

As regards this clonotype: One junction end does not reproduce the germline sequence, and a read error may be involved. This rearrangement joins TRBV6-9 to TRBJ2-7; the D is unclear. There are 11 residues in the CDR3. Germline loops: CDR1 MNHGY, CDR2 SVAAGI. Here the CDR3 DNA reads TGTACCAGCAGTTCTTATTACGAGCAGTACTTC. It codes for CTSSSYYEQYF.

Note on this clonotype: Possible read error: a much larger clone is one base away. V gene TRBV20-1 combines with J gene TRBJ1-5; TRBD1 is a possible D gene (6 bases). Germline lookup yields CDR1 DFQATT and CDR2 SNEGSKA (reference sequence). The ends were cut back, 7 bases at V and 7 bases at J, with 23 bases in the middle. The CDR3 extends over 15 amino acids. The DNA of the CDR3 is TGCAGTGTTGGTGGGTTCGGGACATTCGGCCAGCCCCAGCATTTT. Its translation is CSVGGFGTFGQPQHF.

This chain uses TRBV6-5 with TRBJ2-7; TRBD1 aligns across 10 bases. Losses at the gene ends were 7 bases for V and 5 bases for J; bases not matched to a gene: 17. CDR3 length: 17 amino acids. Germline assignment: CDR1 MNHEY and CDR2 SVGAGI. The CDR3 sequence: CASTTPSIGTGVDEQYF. CDR3 sequence (DNA): TGTGCCAGCACCACCCCATCAATAGGGACAGGGGTGGACGAGCAGTACTTC.

This clonotype showed up just a few times. The chain is built from TRBV20-1 and TRBJ1-1; D is unresolved. The V end lost 6 bases, the J end lost 2 bases, and 19 bases lay between the germline ends. The CDR3 is made up of 15 amino acids. CDR1 is DFQATT, CDR2 SNEGSKA, per germline (reference sequence). Here the CDR3 reads CSAQRPNPPNTEAFF. CDR3 sequence (DNA): TGCAGTGCCCAAAGGCCAAACCCCCCCAACACTGAAGCTTTCTTT.

V gene TRBV7-9 combines with J gene TRBJ1-1; 9 positions agree with TRBD1. The trim removed 4 bases at V and 0 bases at J, leaving 9 bases unmatched. This CDR3 is built from 17 residues. Germline V gene sequence: CDR1 SEHNR, CDR2 FQNEAQ (reference sequence). The CDR3 loop reads CASSSDPGQGMNTEAFF. The CDR3 DNA reads as TGTGCCAGCAGCTCTGACCCTGGACAGGGGATGAACACTGAAGCTTTCTTT.

Concerning this clonotype itself: The junction shows a germline mismatch at one end, possibly a read error. J is TRBJ1-2 and V is TRBV5-4, with 9 bases lining up with TRBD1. The CDR3 runs 15 residues. The germline V gene has CDR1 SGHNT and CDR2 YYREEE (reference sequence). The CDR3 nucleotides are TGTGCCAGCAGCTCGTTAACAGGGGGCGCCCGAGGCTACAACTTC. Amino acids: CASSSLTGGARGYNF.

The gene calls are TRBV5-5 and TRBJ2-3; 11 bases line up with TRBD2. The CDR3 contains 15 residues. The trim removed 1 base at V and 4 bases at J, leaving 2 bases unmatched. Germline CDR1 reads SGHKS; CDR2 reads YYEKEE (reference sequence). DNA for the CDR3: TGTGCCAGCAGCTTGACTAGCGGGAGTCCAGATACGCAGTATTTT. Residues: CASSLTSGSPDTQYF.

Points on this clonotype: Given a much more abundant clone one base away, this may be a read error. This chain links TRBV6-1 with TRBJ2-7, with 9 bases fitting TRBD1. Germline CDR1 MNHNS, CDR2 SASEGT. This CDR3 region has 15 residues. CDR3 DNA sequence: TGTTCCAGCAGTGAAGCGGGACAGGGAAGTTACGAGCAGTACTTC. This sequence encodes CSSSEAGQGSYEQYF.

Points on this clonotype: A read error may explain this, as a much larger clone is one base away. The genes are TRBV27 and TRBJ2-1; TRBD1 agrees at 7 bases. Germline CDR1 is MNHEY and CDR2 is SMNVEV (reference sequence). The CDR3 totals 16 residues. The V gene end was trimmed by 5 bases and the J gene end by 4 bases; junction bases not matched to a gene: 11. The CDR3 region is CASSRQGLGTYNEQFF. The CDR3, as DNA: TGTGCCAGCAGTAGACAGGGCCTTGGAACATACAATGAGCAGTTCTTC.

The CDR3 DNA sequence: TGTGCCAGCAGCCAAAGCCTAAAGAATGAGCAGTTCTTC. Its protein is CASSQSLKNEQFF. The chain employs TRBV3-1 and TRBJ2-1; D is undetermined. Trimming took off 2 bases at V and 7 bases at J, with 9 bases between the two ends. CDR1 and CDR2 from the germline V gene are LGHDT and YNNKEL (reference sequence). The CDR3 is made up of 13 amino acids.

This clonotype was observed a single time. A much larger clone differs from this one at a single base, so this may be a read error. This rearrangement joins TRBV20-1 to TRBJ1-1; perhaps TRBD1 as D (6 bases). Germline-derived CDR1 and CDR2 are DFQATT and SNEGSKA (reference sequence). This CDR3 comprises 16 residues. V lost 4 bases and J lost 1, with 19 bases in between. CDR3 sequence (DNA): TGCAGTGCTAAAGATCCTGCGGGACACTCGAACACTGAAGCTTTCTTT. It encodes CSAKDPAGHSNTEAFF.

The chain combines TRBV25-1 with TRBJ2-3; either TRBD1 or TRBD2 may supply D (5 bases each). V was clipped by 5 bases and J by 4 bases, with 22 bases between them. Germline CDR1 is MGHDK and CDR2 is SYGVNS. The CDR3 sequence is 17 residues long. The CDR3 sequence: CASSSRTGTTSADTQYF. CDR3 in DNA: TGTGCCAGCAGTTCCCGGACCGGGACCACAAGCGCAGATACGCAGTATTTT.

In regard to this clonotype: Being one base from a much bigger clone, this may be a read error. The chain recombines TRBV28 with TRBJ2-7; 7 nucleotides match TRBD2. CDR1 MDHEN and CDR2 SYDVKM come from the germline V gene. The CDR3 is made up of 17 amino acids. The CDR3 is CASSLLAGLNIPYDQYF. The CDR3 DNA follows: TGTGCCAGCAGTTTGTTAGCGGGCCTAAACATTCCCTACGATCAGTACTTC.

This clonotype was detected a few times. V gene TRBV19 combines with J gene TRBJ1-5; 9 bases are a match to TRBD1. V lost 3 bases, J lost 9 bases, and 9 bases stayed unmatched. The CDR3 has 15 amino acids. CDR1 LNHDA and CDR2 SQIVND come from the germline V gene (reference sequence). The CDR3, as DNA: TGTGCCAGTAGTATCGTACCGGGACAGGGAGGGCCCCAGCATTTT. Amino acid sequence: CASSIVPGQGGPQHF.

This clonotype has only one observation. The chain recombines TRBV19 with TRBJ2-7, with D tentatively TRBD2 (5 bases). The germline gives CDR1 LNHDA, CDR2 SQIVND (reference sequence). This CDR3 spans 14 amino acids. V gave up 9 bases and J gave up 1 base, with 16 bases separating them. The CDR3 DNA sequence: TGTGCCAGCCGCCGGGAAAGCCGGTCCTACGAGCAGTACTTC. As protein: CASRRESRSYEQYF.

This clonotype has a handful of counts. This CDR3 reads CATSRDGGAGDTEAFF. CDR3 coding DNA: TGTGCCACCAGCAGAGATGGGGGGGCCGGAGACACTGAAGCTTTCTTT. The V gene is TRBV15, the J gene TRBJ1-1; D might be TRBD1 (6 bases). The CDR3 contains 16 residues. Germline assignment: CDR1 LNHNV and CDR2 YYDKDF (reference sequence). With 0 bases removed from V and 3 bases from J, the gap between germline ends came to 14 bases. The entire variable domain, with the rest obtained from reference TRBV15 and TRBJ1-1, is as follows: DAMVIQNPRYQVTQFGKPVTLSCSQTLNHNVMYWYQQKSSQAPKLLFHYYDKDFNNEADTPDNFQSRRPNTSFCFLDIRSPGLGDTAMYLCATSRDGGAGDTEAFFGQGTRLTVV.

In DNA, the CDR3 is TGCGCCAGCAGCTTTGACCAGCGGGCTAGCACAGATACGCAGTATTTT. It encodes CASSFDQRASTDTQYF. V usage is TRBV5-1 and J usage is TRBJ2-3; D might be TRBD2 (6 bases). Germline CDR1 is SGHRS and CDR2 is YFSETQ. The CDR3 length is 16 residues. Trimming pared 2 bases from V and 0 bases from J, leaving 13 bases between.

At least ten counts were recorded for this clonotype. The chain couples TRBV6-6 to TRBJ2-3; TRBD2 agrees at 10 bases. The junction had 4 bases not matched to a gene; V was cut back by 2 bases and J by 5 bases. This CDR3 has 15 amino acids. CDR1 and CDR2 (germline): MNHNY, SVGAGI (reference sequence). The CDR3 region has the DNA TGTGCCAGCAGTTACGGGCTAGCGGGGGTAGATACGCAGTATTTT. Translated: CASSYGLAGVDTQYF.

The rearrangement joins TRBV2 to TRBJ1-2, with D unclear. Germline V gives CDR1 SNHLY, CDR2 FYNNEI. The CDR3 is 12 residues long. The ends were cut back, 3 bases at V and 8 bases at J, with 10 bases in the middle. The CDR3 sequence is CASSETRRGYTF. The CDR3 nucleotides read TGTGCCAGCAGTGAGACGAGAAGGGGCTACACCTTC.

This chain links TRBV20-1 with TRBJ2-2, with TRBD2 matching 7 bases. This CDR3 spans 15 amino acids. Germline V gives CDR1 DFQATT, CDR2 SNEGSKA (reference sequence). Losses at the gene ends were 3 bases for V and 4 bases for J; bases not matched to a gene: 8. CDR3 sequence: CSAREGGKITGELFF. DNA for the CDR3: TGCAGTGCTAGGGAGGGAGGGAAAATCACCGGGGAGCTGTTTTTT.

This chain uses TRBV29-1 with TRBJ2-1, with D perhaps matching TRBD1 (5 bases). V dropped 4 bases and J dropped 3 bases, with 7 bases sitting between them. The CDR3 is made up of 12 amino acids. Per germline, CDR1 SQVTM and CDR2 ANQGSEA. The CDR3 protein is CSVGDSYNEQFF. In DNA form, the CDR3 reads TGCAGCGTTGGAGACAGCTACAATGAGCAGTTCTTC.

At least ten counts were recorded for this clonotype. The chain has TRBV6-2 or TRBV6-3 and TRBJ2-3; tentatively, D is TRBD2 (6 bases). The CDR3 extends over 17 amino acids. Germline V gene lookup returns CDR1 MNHEY and CDR2 SVGEGT. Trimming shortened V by 4 bases and J by 5 bases, and 22 bases separated the two germline ends. The CDR3 bases are TGTGCCAGCAGTTCTTTCTCGGGACTCCAAGGGGAAGATACGCAGTATTTT. It encodes CASSSFSGLQGEDTQYF.

CDR3: CASSYSTEQYF. The CDR3 nucleotides are TGTGCCAGCAGTTACAGTACCGAGCAGTACTTC. The J gene is TRBJ2-7, the V gene TRBV6-9; D not resolved. The CDR3 contains 11 residues. CDR1 MNHGY and CDR2 SVAAGI come from the germline V gene. Trimming left V 3 bases short and J 6 bases short, with 6 bases between.

On this clonotype: It may be a read error: a sequence one base away is much more abundant. V gene TRBV20-1 combines with J gene TRBJ1-2, with D possibly TRBD1 on 5 matching bases. V lost 7 bases and J lost 7, with 13 bases in between. Germline loops: CDR1 DFQATT, CDR2 SNEGSKA (reference sequence). The CDR3 runs 11 residues. CDR3 protein: CSVSAGLGYTF. The CDR3 DNA sequence: TGCAGTGTTAGCGCAGGGCTTGGCTACACCTTC.

V usage is TRBV7-2 and J usage is TRBJ2-7; 14 nucleotides agree with TRBD2. The CDR3 runs 15 residues. CDR1 and CDR2 (germline): SGHTA, FQGNSA. The V segment lost 4 bases and the J segment 6 bases; nucleotides outside the gene matches: 5. CDR3 region: CASSSPTSGRGEQYF. The CDR3 region has the DNA TGTGCCAGCAGCTCCCCGACTAGCGGGAGGGGCGAGCAGTACTTC. The full variable domain, completed using reference TRBV7-2 and TRBJ2-7, is GAGVSQSPSNKVTEKGKDVELRCDPISGHTALYWYRQSLGQGLEFLIYFQGNSAPDKSGLPSDRFSAERTGGSVSTLTIQRTQQEDSAVYLCASSSPTSGRGEQYFGPGTRLTVT.

This clonotype was counted many times. V and J are TRBV6-5 and TRBJ2-2; unclear D gene. There are 13 residues in the CDR3. V lost 3 bases to trimming and J lost 6 bases, with 8 bases between them. The germline gives CDR1 MNHEY, CDR2 SVGAGI. CDR3 sequence (DNA): TGTGCCAGCAGTTATAAGACGTCCGGGGAGCTGTTTTTT. This gives the protein CASSYKTSGELFF.